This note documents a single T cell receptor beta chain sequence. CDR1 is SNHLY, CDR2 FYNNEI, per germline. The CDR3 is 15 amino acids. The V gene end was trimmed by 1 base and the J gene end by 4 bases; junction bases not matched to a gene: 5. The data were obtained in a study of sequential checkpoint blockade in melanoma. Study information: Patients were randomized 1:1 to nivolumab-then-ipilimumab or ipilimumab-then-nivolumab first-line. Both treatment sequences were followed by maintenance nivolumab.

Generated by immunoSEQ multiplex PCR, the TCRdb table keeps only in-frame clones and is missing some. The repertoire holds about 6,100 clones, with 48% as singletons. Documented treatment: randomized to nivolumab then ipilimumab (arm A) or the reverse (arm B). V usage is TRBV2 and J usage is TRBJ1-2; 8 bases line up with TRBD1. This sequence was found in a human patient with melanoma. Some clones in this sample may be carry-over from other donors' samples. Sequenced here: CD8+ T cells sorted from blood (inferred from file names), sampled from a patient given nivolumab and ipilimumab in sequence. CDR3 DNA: TGTGCCAGCAGTGAAGGGAGGACAGGGCCCTATGGCTACACCTTC. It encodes CASSEGRTGPYGYTF.